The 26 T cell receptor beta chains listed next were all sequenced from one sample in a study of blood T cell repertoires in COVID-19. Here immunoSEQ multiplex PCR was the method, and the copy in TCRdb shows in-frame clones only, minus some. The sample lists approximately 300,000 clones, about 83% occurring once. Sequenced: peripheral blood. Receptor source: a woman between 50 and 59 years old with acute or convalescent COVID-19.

CDR3 nucleotides: TGTGCCAGTAGTAATAGGGGGAGTGAGCCCCAGCATTTT. Protein sequence: CASSNRGSEPQHF. The genes are TRBV19 and TRBJ1-5; the D gene is possibly TRBD1 (6 bases). The CDR3 length is 13 residues. The V gene's germline CDR1 is LNHDA and CDR2 SQIVND (reference sequence). Trimming shortened V by 4 bases and J by 8 bases, and 12 bases separated the two germline ends.

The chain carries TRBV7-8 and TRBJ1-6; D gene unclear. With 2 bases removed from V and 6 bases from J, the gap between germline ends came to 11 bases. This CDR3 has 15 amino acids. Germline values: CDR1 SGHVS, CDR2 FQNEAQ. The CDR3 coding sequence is TGTGCCAGCAGCTTACCCAAACTGCCTAATTCACCCCTCCACTTT. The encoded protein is CASSLPKLPNSPLHF.

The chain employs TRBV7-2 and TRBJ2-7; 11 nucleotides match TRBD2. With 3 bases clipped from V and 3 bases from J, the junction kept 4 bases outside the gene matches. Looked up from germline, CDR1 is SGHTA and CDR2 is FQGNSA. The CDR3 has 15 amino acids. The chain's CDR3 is CASSFRTSGHYEQYF. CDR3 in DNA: TGTGCCAGCAGCTTTCGGACTAGCGGGCACTACGAGCAGTACTTC.

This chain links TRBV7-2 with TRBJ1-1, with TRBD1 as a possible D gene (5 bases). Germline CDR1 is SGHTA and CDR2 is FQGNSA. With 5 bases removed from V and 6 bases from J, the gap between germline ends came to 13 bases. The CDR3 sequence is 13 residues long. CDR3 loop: CASSLMGGAEAFF. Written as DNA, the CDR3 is TGTGCCAGCAGCCTGATGGGAGGGGCTGAAGCTTTCTTT.

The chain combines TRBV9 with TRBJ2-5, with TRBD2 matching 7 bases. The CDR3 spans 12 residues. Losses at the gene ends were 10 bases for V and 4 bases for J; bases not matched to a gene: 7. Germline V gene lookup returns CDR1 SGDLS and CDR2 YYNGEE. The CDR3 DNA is TGTGCCTCAGGGAGGGAGGGAGAGACCCAGTACTTC. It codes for CASGREGETQYF.

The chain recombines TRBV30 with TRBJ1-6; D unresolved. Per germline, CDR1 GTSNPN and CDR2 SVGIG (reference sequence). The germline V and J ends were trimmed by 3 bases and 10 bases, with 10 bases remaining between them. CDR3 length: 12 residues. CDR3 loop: CAWRERFSPLHF. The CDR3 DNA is TGTGCCTGGAGGGAGAGATTCTCACCCCTCCACTTT.

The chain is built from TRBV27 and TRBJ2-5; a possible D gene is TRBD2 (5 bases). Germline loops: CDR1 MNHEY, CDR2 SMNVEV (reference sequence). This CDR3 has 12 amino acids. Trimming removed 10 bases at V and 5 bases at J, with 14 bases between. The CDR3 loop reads CATSKGGETQYF. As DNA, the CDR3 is TGTGCCACGTCTAAAGGCGGGGAGACCCAGTACTTC.

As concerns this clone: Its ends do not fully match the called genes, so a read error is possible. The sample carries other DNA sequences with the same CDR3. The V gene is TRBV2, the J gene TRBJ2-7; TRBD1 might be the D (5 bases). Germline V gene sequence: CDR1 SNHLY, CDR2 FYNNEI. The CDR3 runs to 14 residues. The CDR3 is CASTEGNRLNEQYF. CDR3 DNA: TGTGCCAGCACTGAAGGGAACAGGCTCAACGAGCAGTACTTC.

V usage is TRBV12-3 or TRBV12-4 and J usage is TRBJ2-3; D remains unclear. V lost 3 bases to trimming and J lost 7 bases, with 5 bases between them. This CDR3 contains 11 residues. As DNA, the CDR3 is TGTGCCAGCAGTTTCATGTATACGCAGTATTTT. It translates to CASSFMYTQYF.

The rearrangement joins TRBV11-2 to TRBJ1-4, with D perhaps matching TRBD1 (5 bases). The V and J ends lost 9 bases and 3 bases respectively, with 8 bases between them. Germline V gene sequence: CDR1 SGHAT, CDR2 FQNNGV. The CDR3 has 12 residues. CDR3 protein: CASRQPNEKLFF. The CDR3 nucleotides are TGTGCCAGTCGACAGCCTAATGAAAAACTGTTTTTT. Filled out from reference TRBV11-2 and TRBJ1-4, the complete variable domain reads EAGVAQSPRYKIIEKRQSVAFWCNPISGHATLYWYQQILGQGPKLLIQFQNNGVVDDSQLPKDRFSAERLKGVDSTLKIQPAKLEDSAVYLCASRQPNEKLFFGSGTQLSVL.

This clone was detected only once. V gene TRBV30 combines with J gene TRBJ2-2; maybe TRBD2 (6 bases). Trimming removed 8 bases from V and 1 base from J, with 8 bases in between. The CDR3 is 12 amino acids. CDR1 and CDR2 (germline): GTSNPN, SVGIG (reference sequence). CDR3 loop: CALGGNTGELFF. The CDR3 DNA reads TGTGCCCTCGGGGGGAACACCGGGGAGCTGTTTTTT.

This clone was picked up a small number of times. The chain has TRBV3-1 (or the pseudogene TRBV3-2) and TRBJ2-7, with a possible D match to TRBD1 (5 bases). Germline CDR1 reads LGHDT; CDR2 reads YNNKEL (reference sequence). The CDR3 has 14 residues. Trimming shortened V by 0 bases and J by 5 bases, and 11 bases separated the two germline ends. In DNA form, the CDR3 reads TGTGCCAGCAGCCAAGATAAGGGGTTCGACGAGCAGTACTTC. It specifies CASSQDKGFDEQYF.

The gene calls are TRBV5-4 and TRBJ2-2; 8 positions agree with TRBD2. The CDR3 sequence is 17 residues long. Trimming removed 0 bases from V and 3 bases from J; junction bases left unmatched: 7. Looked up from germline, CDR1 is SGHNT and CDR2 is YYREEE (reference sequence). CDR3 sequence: CASSLGRGGGDTGELFF. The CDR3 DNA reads TGTGCCAGCAGCTTGGGACGGGGGGGCGGCGACACCGGGGAGCTGTTTTTT.

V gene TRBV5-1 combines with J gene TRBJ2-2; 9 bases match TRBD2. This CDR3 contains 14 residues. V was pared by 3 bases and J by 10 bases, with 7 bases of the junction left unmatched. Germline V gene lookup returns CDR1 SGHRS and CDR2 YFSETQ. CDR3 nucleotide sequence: TGCGCCAGCAGCTCAACTAGCGGGCTGGAGGAGCTGTTTTTT. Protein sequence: CASSSTSGLEELFF.

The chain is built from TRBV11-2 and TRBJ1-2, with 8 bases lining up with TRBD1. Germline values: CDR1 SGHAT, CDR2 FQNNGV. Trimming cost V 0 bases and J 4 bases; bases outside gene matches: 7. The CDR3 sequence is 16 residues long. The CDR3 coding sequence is TGTGCCAGCAGCTTAGAGAGGACAGGGTCCCCCTATGGCTACACCTTC. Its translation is CASSLERTGSPYGYTF.

CDR3 nucleotides: TGTGCCAGCAGTCTAGGACTAGATAATTCACCCCTCCACTTT. This codes for CASSLGLDNSPLHF. V and J are TRBV27 and TRBJ1-6; D ambiguous. This CDR3 contains 14 residues. Per germline, CDR1 MNHEY and CDR2 SMNVEV (reference sequence). V lost 5 bases and J lost 5, with 10 bases in between.

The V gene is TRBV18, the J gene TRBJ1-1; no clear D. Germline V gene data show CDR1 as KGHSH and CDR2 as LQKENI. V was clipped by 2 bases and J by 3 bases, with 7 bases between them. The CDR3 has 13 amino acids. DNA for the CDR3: TGTGCCAGCTCACCAGGTCGCGACACTGAAGCTTTCTTT. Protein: CASSPGRDTEAFF.

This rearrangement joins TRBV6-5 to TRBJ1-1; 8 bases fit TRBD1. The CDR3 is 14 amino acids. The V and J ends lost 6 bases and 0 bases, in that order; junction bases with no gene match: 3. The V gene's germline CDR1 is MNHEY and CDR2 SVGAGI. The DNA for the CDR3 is TGTGCCAGCAGAGACAGGGGCCTGAACACTGAAGCTTTCTTT. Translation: CASRDRGLNTEAFF.

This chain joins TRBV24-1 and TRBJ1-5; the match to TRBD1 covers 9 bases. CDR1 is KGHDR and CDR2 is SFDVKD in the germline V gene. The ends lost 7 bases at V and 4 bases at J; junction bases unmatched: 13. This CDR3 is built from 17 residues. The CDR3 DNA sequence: TGTGCCACCAGCCAACTTACGGACAGGGGAGAGAATCAGCCCCAGCATTTT. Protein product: CATSQLTDRGENQPQHF.

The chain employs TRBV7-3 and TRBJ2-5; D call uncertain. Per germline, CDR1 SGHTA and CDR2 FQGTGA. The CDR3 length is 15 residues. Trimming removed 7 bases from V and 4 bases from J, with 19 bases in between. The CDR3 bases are TGTGCCAGCACCCCCCTAGGAAGTTACGGAGAGACCCAGTACTTC. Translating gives CASTPLGSYGETQYF.

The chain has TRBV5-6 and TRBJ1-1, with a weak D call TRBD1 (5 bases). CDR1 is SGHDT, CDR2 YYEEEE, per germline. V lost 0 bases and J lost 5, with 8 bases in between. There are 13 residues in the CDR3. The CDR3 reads CASSLGGGTEAFF. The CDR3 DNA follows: TGTGCCAGCAGCTTGGGTGGGGGGACTGAAGCTTTCTTT.

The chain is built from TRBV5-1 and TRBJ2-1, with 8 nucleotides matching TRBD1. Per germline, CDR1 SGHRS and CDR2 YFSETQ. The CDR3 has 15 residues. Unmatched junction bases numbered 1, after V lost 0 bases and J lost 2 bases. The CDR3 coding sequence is TGCGCCAGCAGCTTGGGGGACAGGACCTACAATGAGCAGTTCTTC. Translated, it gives CASSLGDRTYNEQFF. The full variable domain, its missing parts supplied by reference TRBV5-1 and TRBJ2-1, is KAGVTQTPRYLIKTRGQQVTLSCSPISGHRSVSWYQQTPGQGLQFLFEYFSETQRNKGNFPGRFSGRQFSNSRSEMNVSTLELGDSALYLCASSLGDRTYNEQFFGPGTRLTVL.

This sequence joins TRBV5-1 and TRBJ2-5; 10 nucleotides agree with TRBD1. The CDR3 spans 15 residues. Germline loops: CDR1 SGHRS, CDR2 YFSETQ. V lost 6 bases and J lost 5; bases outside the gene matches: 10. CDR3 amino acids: CASTRDRGRGETQYF. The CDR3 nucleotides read TGCGCCAGCACCCGAGACAGGGGGCGCGGGGAGACCCAGTACTTC.

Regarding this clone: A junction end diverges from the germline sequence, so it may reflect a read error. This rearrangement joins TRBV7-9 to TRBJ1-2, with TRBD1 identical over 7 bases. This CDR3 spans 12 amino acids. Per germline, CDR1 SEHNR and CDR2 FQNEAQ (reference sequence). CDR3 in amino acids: CASSLGGGGYTF. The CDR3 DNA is TGTGCCAGCAGTTTAGGGGGCGGTGGCTACACCTTC. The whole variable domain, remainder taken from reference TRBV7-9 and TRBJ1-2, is DTGVSQNPRHKITKRGQNVTFRCDPISEHNRLYWYRQTLGQGPEFLTYFQNEAQLEKSRLLSDRFSAERPKGSFSTLEIQRTEQGDSAMYLCASSLGGGGYTFGSGTRLTVV.

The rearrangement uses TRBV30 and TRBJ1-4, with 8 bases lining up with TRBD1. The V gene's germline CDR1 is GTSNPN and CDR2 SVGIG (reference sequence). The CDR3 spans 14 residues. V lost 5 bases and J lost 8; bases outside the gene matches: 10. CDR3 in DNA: TGTGCCTGGCGATTCTGGGACAGGAGGGAAAAACTGTTTTTT. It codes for CAWRFWDRREKLFF.

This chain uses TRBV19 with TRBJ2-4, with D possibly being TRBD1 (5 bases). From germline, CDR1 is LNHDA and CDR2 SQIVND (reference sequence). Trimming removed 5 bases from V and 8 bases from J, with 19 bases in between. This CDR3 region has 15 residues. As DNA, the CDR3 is TGTGCCAGTAGTCCCTCAACGGTCCAAGGGGACATTCAGTACTTC. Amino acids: CASSPSTVQGDIQYF.